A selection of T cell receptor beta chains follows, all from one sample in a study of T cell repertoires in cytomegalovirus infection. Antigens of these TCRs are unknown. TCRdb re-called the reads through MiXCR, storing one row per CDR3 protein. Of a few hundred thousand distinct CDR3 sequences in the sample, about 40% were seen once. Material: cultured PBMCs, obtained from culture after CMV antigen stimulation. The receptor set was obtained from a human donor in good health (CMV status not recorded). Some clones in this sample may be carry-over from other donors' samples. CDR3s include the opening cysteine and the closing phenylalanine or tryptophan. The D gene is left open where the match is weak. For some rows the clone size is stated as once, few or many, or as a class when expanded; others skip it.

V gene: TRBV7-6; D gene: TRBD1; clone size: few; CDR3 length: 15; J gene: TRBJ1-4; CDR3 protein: CASSGPGTDNEKLFF; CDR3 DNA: TGTGCCAGCAGCGGACCCGGGACAGATAATGAAAAACTGTTTTTT
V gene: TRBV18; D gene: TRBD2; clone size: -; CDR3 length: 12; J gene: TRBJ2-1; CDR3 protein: CASSRPQSGEVF; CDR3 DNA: TGTGCCAGCTCGCGACCCCAGAGCGGGGAGGTCTTC
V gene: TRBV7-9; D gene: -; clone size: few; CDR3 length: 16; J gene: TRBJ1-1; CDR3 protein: CASSLGTRGARTEAFF; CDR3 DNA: TGTGCCAGCAGCTTAGGCACAAGGGGGGCCCGAACTGAAGCTTTCTTT
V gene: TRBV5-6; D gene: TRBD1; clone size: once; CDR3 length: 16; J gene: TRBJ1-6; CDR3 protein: CASSSGTGVYNSPLHF; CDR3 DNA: TGTGCCAGCAGCAGCGGGACAGGGGTTTATAATTCACCCCTCCACTTT
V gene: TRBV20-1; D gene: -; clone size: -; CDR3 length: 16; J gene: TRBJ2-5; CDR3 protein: CSARDWGDSWAETQYF; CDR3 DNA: TGCAGTGCTAGAGATTGGGGGGACAGTTGGGCAGAGACCCAGTACTTC
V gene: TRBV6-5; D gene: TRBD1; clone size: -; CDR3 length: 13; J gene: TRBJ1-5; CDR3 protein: CASRGQGAPREHF; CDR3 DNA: TGTGCCAGCAGGGGACAGGGGGCCCCGAGGGAGCATTTT
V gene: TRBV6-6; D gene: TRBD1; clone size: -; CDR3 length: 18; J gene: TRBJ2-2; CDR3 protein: CASSTNKGGRANTGELFF; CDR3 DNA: TGTGCCAGCAGTACTAACAAAGGGGGCAGGGCGAACACCGGGGAGCTGTTTTTT
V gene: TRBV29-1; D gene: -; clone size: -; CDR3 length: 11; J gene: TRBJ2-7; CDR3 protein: CSGSLGGEQYF; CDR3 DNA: TGCAGCGGATCACTCGGGGGCGAGCAGTACTTC
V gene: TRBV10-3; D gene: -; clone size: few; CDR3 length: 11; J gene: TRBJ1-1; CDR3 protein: CAISEGAGAFF; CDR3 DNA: TGTGCCATCAGTGAGGGCGCTGGTGCTTTCTTT
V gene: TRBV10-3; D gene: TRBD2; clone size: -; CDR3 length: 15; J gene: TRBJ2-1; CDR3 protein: CAIRAGPLAYNEQFF; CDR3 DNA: TGTGCCATCAGAGCGGGACCCCTGGCCTACAATGAGCAGTTCTTC
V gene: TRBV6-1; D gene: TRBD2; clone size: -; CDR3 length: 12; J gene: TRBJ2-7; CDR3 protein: CATGIAGYEQYF; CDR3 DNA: TGTGCCACCGGTATAGCGGGCTACGAGCAGTACTTC
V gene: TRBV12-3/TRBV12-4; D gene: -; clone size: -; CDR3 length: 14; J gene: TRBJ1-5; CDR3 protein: CASSFAPMGQPQHF; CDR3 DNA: TGTGCCAGCAGTTTTGCCCCGATGGGCCAGCCCCAGCATTTT
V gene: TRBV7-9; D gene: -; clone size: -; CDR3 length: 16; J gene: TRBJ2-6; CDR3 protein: CASSPQALSGANVLTF; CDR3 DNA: TGTGCCAGCAGCCCCCAGGCCCTTTCTGGGGCCAACGTCCTGACTTTC
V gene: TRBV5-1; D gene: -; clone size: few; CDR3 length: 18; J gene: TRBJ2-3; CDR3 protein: CASKRTGSLQVFADTQYF; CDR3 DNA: TGCGCCAGCAAGCGGACCGGGAGCCTGCAAGTATTTGCAGATACGCAGTATTTT
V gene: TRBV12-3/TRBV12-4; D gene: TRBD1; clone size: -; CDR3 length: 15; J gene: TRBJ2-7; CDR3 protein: CASSLFLTGLGKQYF; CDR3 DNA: TGTGCCAGCAGTTTATTCCTGACAGGGTTGGGCAAGCAGTACTTC
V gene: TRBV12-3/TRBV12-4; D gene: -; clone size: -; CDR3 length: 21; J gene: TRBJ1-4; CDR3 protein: CASSPKVAGTQRRATNEKLFF; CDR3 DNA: TGTGCCAGCAGTCCCAAGGTTGCGGGGACCCAAAGAAGGGCAACTAATGAAAAACTGTTTTTT
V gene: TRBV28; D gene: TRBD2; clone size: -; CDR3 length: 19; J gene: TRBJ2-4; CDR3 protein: CASTPRPGLAVTAKNIQYF; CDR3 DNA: TGTGCCAGCACCCCCCGCCCGGGACTAGCGGTAACAGCCAAAAACATTCAGTACTTC
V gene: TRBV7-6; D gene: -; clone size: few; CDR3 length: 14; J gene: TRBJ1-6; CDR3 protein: CASSPMTGNSPLHF; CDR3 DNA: TGTGCCAGCAGCCCTATGACGGGCAATTCACCCCTCCACTTT
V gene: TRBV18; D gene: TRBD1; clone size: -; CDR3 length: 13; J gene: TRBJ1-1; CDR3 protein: CASARQGGLEAFF; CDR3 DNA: TGTGCCAGCGCCCGACAGGGCGGACTTGAAGCTTTCTTT
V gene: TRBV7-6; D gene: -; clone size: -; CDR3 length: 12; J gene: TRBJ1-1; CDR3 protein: CASSRDTPEAFF; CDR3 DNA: TGTGCCAGCAGCAGGGACACCCCTGAAGCTTTCTTT
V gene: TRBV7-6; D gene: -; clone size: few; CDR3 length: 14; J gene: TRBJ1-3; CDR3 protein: CASSLFGGGEAIYF; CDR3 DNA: TGTGCCAGCAGCTTGTTCGGGGGAGGAGAGGCCATATATTTT
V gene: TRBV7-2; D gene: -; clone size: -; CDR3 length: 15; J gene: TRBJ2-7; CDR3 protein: CASGRGLANSYEQYF; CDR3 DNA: TGTGCCAGCGGACGAGGGCTAGCGAACTCCTACGAGCAGTACTTC
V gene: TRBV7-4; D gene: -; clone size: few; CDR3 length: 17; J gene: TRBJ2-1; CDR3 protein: CASSDSPGYSSYNEQFF; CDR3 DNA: TGTGCCAGCAGCGATTCCCCTGGGTATAGCTCCTACAATGAGCAGTTCTTC
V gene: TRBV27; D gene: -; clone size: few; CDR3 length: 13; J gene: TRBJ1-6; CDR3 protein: CASSLRLRSPLHF; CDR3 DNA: TGTGCCAGCAGTCTGCGTCTACGTTCACCCCTCCACTTT
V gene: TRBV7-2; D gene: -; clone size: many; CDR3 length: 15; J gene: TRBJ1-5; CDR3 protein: CASSLGGLRNQPQHF; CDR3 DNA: TGTGCCAGCAGCTTAGGCGGCCTGAGGAATCAGCCCCAGCATTTT
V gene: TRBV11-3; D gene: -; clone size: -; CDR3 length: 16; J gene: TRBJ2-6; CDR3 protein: CASSLVGGPGANVLTF; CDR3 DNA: TGTGCCAGCAGCTTAGTGGGGGGACCTGGGGCCAACGTCCTGACTTTC
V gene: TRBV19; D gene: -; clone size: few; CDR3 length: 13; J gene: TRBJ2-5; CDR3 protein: CASSVDSEETQYF; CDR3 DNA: TGTGCCAGTAGTGTCGATTCAGAGGAGACCCAGTACTTC
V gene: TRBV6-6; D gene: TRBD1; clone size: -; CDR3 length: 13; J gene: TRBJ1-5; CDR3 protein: CATGQGVYQPQHF; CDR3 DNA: TGTGCCACAGGACAGGGTGTCTATCAGCCCCAGCATTTT
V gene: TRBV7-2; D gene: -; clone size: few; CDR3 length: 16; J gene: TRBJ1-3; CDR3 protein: CASSLAFAGAGNTIYF; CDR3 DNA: TGTGCCAGCAGCTTAGCGTTCGCAGGGGCTGGAAACACCATATATTTT
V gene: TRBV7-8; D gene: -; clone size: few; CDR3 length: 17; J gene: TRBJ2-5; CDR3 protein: CASSPVRDFGRKETQYF; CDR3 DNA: TGTGCCAGCAGCCCAGTCCGGGACTTCGGACGAAAAGAGACCCAGTACTTC
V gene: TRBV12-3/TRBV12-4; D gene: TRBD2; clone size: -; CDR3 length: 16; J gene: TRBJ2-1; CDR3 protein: CASSPGFSGAYNEQFF; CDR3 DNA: TGTGCCAGCAGTCCTGGCTTTAGCGGGGCCTACAATGAGCAGTTCTTC
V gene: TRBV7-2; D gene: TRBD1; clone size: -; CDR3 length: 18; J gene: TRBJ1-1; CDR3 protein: CASSLDPTGGGGQTEAFF; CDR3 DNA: TGTGCCAGCAGCTTAGACCCTACAGGGGGTGGTGGGCAAACTGAAGCTTTCTTT
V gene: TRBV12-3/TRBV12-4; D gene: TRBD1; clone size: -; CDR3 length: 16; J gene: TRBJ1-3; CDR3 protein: CASNDRVEFFGNTIYF; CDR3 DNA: TGTGCCAGCAACGACAGGGTAGAATTTTTCGGAAACACCATATATTTT
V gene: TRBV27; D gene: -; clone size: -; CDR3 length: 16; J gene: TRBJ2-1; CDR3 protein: CASSANPTGPNNEQFF; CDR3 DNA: TGTGCCAGCAGCGCTAATCCCACCGGACCTAACAATGAGCAGTTCTTC
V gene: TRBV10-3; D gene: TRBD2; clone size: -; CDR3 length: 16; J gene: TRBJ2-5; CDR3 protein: CAISESLAGAQETQYF; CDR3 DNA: TGTGCCATCAGTGAGTCGCTAGCGGGGGCTCAAGAGACCCAGTACTTC
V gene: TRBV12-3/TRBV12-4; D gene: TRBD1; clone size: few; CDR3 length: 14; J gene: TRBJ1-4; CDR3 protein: CASTRQGRGEKLFF; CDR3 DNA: TGTGCCAGCACCCGACAGGGGCGGGGGGAAAAACTGTTTTTT
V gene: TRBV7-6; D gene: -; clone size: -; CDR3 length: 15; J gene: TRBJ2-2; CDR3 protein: CASSLGAGITGELFF; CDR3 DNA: TGTGCCAGCAGCTTAGGGGCCGGAATCACCGGGGAGCTGTTTTTT
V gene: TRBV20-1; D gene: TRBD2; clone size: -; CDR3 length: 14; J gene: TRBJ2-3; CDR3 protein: CSASGGRSTDTQYF; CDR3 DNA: TGCAGTGCTAGCGGCGGGAGAAGCACAGATACGCAGTATTTT
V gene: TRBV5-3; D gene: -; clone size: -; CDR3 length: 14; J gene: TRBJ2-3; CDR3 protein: CASSAVGGTDTQYF; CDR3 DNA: TGTGCCAGCAGCGCGGTAGGCGGCACAGATACGCAGTATTTT
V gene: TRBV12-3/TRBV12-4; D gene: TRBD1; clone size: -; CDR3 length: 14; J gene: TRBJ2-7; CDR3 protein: CASTRDRLSYEQYF; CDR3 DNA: TGTGCCAGCACCCGGGACAGGCTATCTTACGAGCAGTACTTC
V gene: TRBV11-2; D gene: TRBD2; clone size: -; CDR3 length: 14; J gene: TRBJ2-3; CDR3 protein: CASSPAGLTDTQYF; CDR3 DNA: TGTGCCAGCAGCCCAGCGGGGCTCACAGATACGCAGTATTTT
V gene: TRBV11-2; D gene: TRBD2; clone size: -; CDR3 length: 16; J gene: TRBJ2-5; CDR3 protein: CASSPRLAGGKETQYF; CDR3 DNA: TGTGCCAGCAGCCCCCGACTAGCGGGAGGGAAGGAGACCCAGTACTTC
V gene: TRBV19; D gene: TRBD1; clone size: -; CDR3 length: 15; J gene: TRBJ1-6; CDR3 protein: CASALGTGQRSPLHF; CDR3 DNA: TGTGCCAGTGCCCTCGGGACAGGGCAGCGATCACCCCTCCACTTT
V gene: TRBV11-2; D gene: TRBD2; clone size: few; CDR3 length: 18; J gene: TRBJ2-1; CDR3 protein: CASSLRVLAASLVNEQFF; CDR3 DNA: TGTGCCAGCAGCTTACGCGTCCTAGCGGCGAGCTTAGTCAATGAGCAGTTCTTC
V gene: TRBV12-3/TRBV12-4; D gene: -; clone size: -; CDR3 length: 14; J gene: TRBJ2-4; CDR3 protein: CASSFFQNKNIQYF; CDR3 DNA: TGTGCCAGCAGTTTCTTTCAGAACAAAAACATTCAGTACTTC
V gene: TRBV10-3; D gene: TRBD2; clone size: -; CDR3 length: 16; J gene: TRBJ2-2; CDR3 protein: CAIKSGLAGNTGELFF; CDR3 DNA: TGTGCCATCAAGTCGGGACTAGCGGGAAACACCGGGGAGCTGTTTTTT
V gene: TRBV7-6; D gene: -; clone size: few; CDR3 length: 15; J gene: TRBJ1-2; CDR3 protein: CASSLTLGPIHGYTF; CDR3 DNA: TGTGCCAGCAGCCTTACATTAGGGCCAATTCATGGCTACACCTTC
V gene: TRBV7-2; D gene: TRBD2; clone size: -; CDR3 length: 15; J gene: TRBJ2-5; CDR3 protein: CASSFGTRIQETQYF; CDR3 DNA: TGTGCCAGCAGCTTCGGGACTAGGATTCAAGAGACCCAGTACTTC
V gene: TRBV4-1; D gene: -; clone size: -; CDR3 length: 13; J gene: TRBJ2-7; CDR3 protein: CASSQVRVSEQYF; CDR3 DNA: TGCGCCAGCAGCCAAGTCCGGGTAAGCGAGCAGTACTTC
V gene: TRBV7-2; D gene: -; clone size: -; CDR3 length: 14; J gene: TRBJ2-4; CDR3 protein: CASSLPTGKNIQYF; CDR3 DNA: TGTGCCAGCAGCTTACCGACCGGGAAAAACATTCAGTACTTC
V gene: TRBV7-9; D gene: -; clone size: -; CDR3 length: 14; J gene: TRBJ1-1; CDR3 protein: CASSPPLENTEAFF; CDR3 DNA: TGTGCCAGCAGCCCTCCCCTGGAGAACACTGAAGCTTTCTTT
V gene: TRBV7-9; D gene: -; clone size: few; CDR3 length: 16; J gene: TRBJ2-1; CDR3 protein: CASSTAKRVVYNEQFF; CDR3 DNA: TGTGCCAGCAGCACGGCCAAGCGGGTAGTCTACAATGAGCAGTTCTTC
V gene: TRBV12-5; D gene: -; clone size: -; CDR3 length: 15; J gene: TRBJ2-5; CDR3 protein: CASGLVHGVGETQYF; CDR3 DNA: TGTGCTAGTGGTTTGGTACATGGAGTTGGGGAGACCCAGTACTTC
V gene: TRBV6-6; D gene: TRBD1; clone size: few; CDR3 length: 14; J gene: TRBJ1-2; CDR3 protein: CASRSGQEFGGYTF; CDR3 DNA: TGTGCCAGCAGGTCGGGACAGGAGTTTGGTGGCTACACCTTC
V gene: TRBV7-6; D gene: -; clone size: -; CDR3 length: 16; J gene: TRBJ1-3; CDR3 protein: CASSTFARKIGNTIYF; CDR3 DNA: TGTGCCAGCAGCACTTTTGCCAGAAAAATTGGAAACACCATATATTTT
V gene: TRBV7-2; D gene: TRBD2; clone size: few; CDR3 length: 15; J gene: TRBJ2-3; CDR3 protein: CATDGGGYYPDTQYF; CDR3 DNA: TGTGCCACCGATGGGGGGGGATACTACCCAGATACGCAGTATTTT
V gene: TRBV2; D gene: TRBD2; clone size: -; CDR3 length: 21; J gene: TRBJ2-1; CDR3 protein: CASSAYSRTSGGVGMGNEQFF; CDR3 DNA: TGTGCCAGCAGTGCCTATTCCAGGACTAGCGGGGGAGTGGGTATGGGGAATGAGCAGTTCTTC
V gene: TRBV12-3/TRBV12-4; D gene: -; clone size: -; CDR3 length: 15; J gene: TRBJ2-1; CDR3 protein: CASSPPGWAYNEQFF; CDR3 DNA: TGTGCCAGCAGTCCCCCAGGTTGGGCCTACAATGAGCAGTTCTTC